Listed below are T cell receptor beta chains from one sample, sequenced in a study of T cell responses to AZD1222 COVID-19 vaccine. Produced via immunoSEQ multiplex PCR; TCRdb's table is partial and in-frame only. The sample records 95,000 to 110,000 clones, about 90% being singletons. The sample in question was peripheral blood, obtained on day 0 of AZD1222 vaccination. The receptor source for this set is an adult in good health. The CDR3 runs from the conserved cysteine through the conserved F or W. The D gene is left open where the match is weak. Clone sizes are given selectively: once, few, many, or a class where the clone is expanded.

j_call	d_call	v_call	clone_size	cdr3_aa	cdr3_nt
TRBJ2-4	.	TRBV7-9	.	CASSQQATLAKNIQYF	TGTGCCAGCAGCCAACAGGCTACTCTAGCCAAAAACATTCAGTACTTC
TRBJ1-1	TRBD1	TRBV7-9	.	CASSLVGQPTEAFF	TGTGCCAGCAGCTTAGTGGGACAGCCCACTGAAGCTTTCTTT
TRBJ2-2	.	TRBV19	.	CASNNFGELFF	TGTGCCAGTAATAACTTCGGGGAGCTGTTTTTT
TRBJ1-2	.	TRBV18	.	CASSPRVGSEDGYTF	TGTGCCAGCTCACCACGAGTGGGGTCGGAGGATGGCTACACCTTC
TRBJ2-2	TRBD1	TRBV6-5	few	CASSGQGVLLFF	TGTGCCAGCAGCGGACAGGGGGTATTGCTGTTTTTT
TRBJ1-3	.	TRBV9	.	CASSVATGSGNTIYF	TGTGCCAGCAGCGTAGCGACCGGCTCTGGAAACACCATATATTTT
TRBJ2-7	.	TRBV2	.	CASNQAQPKYF	TGTGCCAGCAATCAGGCCCAGCCAAAGTACTTC
TRBJ2-3	.	TRBV5-1	.	CASSPGATTDTQYF	TGCGCCAGCAGCCCAGGGGCCACCACAGATACGCAGTATTTT
TRBJ2-1	TRBD2	TRBV10-3	.	CAIKIAGGEQFF	TGTGCCATCAAAATAGCGGGAGGTGAGCAGTTCTTC
TRBJ2-1	.	TRBV5-5	.	CASSHSMGGGGQFF	TGTGCCAGCAGCCACTCAATGGGCGGTGGGGGGCAGTTCTTC
TRBJ2-7	.	TRBV27	.	CASSLSPGLHGYF	TGTGCCAGCAGTTTATCCCCCGGTCTGCATGGGTACTTC
TRBJ1-5	.	TRBV3-1/TRBV3-2	.	CASSQGGSNQPQHF	TGTGCCAGCAGCCAAGGAGGCAGCAATCAGCCCCAGCATTTT
TRBJ1-2	.	TRBV5-8	few	CASSLAPDGRLNYGYTF	TGTGCCAGCAGCTTGGCCCCGGACGGGCGGCTAAACTATGGCTACACCTTC
TRBJ2-1	.	TRBV11-1	.	CASSLSYQQFF	TGTGCCAGCAGCTTAAGTTACCAGCAGTTCTTC
TRBJ1-1	.	TRBV18	.	CASSPARANTEAFF	TGTGCCAGCTCACCGGCCAGGGCGAACACTGAAGCTTTCTTT
TRBJ2-1	TRBD2	TRBV24-1	.	CATSKGGGTFSSYNEQFF	TGTGCCACCAGTAAGGGCGGGGGGACTTTTAGCTCCTACAATGAGCAGTTCTTC
TRBJ1-1	.	TRBV9	once	CASSALAGLDTEAFF	TGTGCCAGCAGCGCCCTCGCGGGATTGGACACTGAAGCTTTCTTT
TRBJ2-1	TRBD1	TRBV7-6	.	CASSSRDRGQYNEQFF	TGTGCCAGCAGCTCCCGGGACAGGGGGCAGTACAATGAGCAGTTCTTC
TRBJ2-7	TRBD1	TRBV7-9	once	CASSGGGQGVYEQYF	TGTGCCAGCAGCGGCGGGGGACAGGGGGTTTACGAGCAGTACTTC
TRBJ2-7	TRBD1	TRBV18	.	CASSGTGYEQYF	TGTGCCAGCTCCGGGACAGGCTACGAGCAGTACTTC
TRBJ1-4	.	TRBV19	.	CASSWVATNEKLFF	TGTGCCAGTAGTTGGGTTGCAACTAATGAAAAACTGTTTTTT
TRBJ2-3	.	TRBV6-5	.	CAAAGLSTDTQYF	TGTGCCGCAGCGGGCTTAAGCACAGATACGCAGTATTTT
TRBJ1-1	.	TRBV10-2	.	CASSELPTEAFF	TGCGCCAGCAGTGAACTCCCGACTGAAGCTTTCTTT
TRBJ1-5	TRBD1	TRBV18	.	CASSPTGQQPQHF	TGTGCCAGCTCACCGACAGGGCAACAGCCCCAGCATTTT
TRBJ1-6	.	TRBV14	.	CASSQGWGRGYNSPLHF	TGTGCCAGCAGCCAAGGTTGGGGAAGGGGATATAATTCACCCCTCCACTTT
TRBJ1-1	TRBD1	TRBV27	.	CASSLTPDRGLRNEAFF	TGTGCCAGCAGTTTAACGCCGGACAGGGGGCTCCGGAATGAAGCTTTCTTT
TRBJ1-1	.	TRBV5-1	.	CASSLAVGSSEAFF	TGCGCCAGCAGCTTGGCCGTGGGAAGCTCTGAAGCTTTCTTT
TRBJ1-5	.	TRBV7-9	.	CASSLEGPAIQPQHF	TGTGCCAGCAGCTTAGAGGGGCCAGCCATTCAGCCCCAGCATTTT
TRBJ1-4	TRBD1	TRBV5-1	.	CASSSTGTANEKLFF	TGCGCCAGCAGCTCGACAGGGACGGCTAATGAAAAACTGTTTTTT
TRBJ1-1	TRBD1	TRBV9	.	CASSQGQGTEAFF	TGTGCCAGCAGCCAAGGACAGGGCACTGAAGCTTTCTTT
TRBJ2-5	.	TRBV3-1/TRBV3-2	.	CASSQVGGPHETQYF	TGTGCCAGCAGCCAAGTTGGGGGACCCCACGAGACCCAGTACTTC